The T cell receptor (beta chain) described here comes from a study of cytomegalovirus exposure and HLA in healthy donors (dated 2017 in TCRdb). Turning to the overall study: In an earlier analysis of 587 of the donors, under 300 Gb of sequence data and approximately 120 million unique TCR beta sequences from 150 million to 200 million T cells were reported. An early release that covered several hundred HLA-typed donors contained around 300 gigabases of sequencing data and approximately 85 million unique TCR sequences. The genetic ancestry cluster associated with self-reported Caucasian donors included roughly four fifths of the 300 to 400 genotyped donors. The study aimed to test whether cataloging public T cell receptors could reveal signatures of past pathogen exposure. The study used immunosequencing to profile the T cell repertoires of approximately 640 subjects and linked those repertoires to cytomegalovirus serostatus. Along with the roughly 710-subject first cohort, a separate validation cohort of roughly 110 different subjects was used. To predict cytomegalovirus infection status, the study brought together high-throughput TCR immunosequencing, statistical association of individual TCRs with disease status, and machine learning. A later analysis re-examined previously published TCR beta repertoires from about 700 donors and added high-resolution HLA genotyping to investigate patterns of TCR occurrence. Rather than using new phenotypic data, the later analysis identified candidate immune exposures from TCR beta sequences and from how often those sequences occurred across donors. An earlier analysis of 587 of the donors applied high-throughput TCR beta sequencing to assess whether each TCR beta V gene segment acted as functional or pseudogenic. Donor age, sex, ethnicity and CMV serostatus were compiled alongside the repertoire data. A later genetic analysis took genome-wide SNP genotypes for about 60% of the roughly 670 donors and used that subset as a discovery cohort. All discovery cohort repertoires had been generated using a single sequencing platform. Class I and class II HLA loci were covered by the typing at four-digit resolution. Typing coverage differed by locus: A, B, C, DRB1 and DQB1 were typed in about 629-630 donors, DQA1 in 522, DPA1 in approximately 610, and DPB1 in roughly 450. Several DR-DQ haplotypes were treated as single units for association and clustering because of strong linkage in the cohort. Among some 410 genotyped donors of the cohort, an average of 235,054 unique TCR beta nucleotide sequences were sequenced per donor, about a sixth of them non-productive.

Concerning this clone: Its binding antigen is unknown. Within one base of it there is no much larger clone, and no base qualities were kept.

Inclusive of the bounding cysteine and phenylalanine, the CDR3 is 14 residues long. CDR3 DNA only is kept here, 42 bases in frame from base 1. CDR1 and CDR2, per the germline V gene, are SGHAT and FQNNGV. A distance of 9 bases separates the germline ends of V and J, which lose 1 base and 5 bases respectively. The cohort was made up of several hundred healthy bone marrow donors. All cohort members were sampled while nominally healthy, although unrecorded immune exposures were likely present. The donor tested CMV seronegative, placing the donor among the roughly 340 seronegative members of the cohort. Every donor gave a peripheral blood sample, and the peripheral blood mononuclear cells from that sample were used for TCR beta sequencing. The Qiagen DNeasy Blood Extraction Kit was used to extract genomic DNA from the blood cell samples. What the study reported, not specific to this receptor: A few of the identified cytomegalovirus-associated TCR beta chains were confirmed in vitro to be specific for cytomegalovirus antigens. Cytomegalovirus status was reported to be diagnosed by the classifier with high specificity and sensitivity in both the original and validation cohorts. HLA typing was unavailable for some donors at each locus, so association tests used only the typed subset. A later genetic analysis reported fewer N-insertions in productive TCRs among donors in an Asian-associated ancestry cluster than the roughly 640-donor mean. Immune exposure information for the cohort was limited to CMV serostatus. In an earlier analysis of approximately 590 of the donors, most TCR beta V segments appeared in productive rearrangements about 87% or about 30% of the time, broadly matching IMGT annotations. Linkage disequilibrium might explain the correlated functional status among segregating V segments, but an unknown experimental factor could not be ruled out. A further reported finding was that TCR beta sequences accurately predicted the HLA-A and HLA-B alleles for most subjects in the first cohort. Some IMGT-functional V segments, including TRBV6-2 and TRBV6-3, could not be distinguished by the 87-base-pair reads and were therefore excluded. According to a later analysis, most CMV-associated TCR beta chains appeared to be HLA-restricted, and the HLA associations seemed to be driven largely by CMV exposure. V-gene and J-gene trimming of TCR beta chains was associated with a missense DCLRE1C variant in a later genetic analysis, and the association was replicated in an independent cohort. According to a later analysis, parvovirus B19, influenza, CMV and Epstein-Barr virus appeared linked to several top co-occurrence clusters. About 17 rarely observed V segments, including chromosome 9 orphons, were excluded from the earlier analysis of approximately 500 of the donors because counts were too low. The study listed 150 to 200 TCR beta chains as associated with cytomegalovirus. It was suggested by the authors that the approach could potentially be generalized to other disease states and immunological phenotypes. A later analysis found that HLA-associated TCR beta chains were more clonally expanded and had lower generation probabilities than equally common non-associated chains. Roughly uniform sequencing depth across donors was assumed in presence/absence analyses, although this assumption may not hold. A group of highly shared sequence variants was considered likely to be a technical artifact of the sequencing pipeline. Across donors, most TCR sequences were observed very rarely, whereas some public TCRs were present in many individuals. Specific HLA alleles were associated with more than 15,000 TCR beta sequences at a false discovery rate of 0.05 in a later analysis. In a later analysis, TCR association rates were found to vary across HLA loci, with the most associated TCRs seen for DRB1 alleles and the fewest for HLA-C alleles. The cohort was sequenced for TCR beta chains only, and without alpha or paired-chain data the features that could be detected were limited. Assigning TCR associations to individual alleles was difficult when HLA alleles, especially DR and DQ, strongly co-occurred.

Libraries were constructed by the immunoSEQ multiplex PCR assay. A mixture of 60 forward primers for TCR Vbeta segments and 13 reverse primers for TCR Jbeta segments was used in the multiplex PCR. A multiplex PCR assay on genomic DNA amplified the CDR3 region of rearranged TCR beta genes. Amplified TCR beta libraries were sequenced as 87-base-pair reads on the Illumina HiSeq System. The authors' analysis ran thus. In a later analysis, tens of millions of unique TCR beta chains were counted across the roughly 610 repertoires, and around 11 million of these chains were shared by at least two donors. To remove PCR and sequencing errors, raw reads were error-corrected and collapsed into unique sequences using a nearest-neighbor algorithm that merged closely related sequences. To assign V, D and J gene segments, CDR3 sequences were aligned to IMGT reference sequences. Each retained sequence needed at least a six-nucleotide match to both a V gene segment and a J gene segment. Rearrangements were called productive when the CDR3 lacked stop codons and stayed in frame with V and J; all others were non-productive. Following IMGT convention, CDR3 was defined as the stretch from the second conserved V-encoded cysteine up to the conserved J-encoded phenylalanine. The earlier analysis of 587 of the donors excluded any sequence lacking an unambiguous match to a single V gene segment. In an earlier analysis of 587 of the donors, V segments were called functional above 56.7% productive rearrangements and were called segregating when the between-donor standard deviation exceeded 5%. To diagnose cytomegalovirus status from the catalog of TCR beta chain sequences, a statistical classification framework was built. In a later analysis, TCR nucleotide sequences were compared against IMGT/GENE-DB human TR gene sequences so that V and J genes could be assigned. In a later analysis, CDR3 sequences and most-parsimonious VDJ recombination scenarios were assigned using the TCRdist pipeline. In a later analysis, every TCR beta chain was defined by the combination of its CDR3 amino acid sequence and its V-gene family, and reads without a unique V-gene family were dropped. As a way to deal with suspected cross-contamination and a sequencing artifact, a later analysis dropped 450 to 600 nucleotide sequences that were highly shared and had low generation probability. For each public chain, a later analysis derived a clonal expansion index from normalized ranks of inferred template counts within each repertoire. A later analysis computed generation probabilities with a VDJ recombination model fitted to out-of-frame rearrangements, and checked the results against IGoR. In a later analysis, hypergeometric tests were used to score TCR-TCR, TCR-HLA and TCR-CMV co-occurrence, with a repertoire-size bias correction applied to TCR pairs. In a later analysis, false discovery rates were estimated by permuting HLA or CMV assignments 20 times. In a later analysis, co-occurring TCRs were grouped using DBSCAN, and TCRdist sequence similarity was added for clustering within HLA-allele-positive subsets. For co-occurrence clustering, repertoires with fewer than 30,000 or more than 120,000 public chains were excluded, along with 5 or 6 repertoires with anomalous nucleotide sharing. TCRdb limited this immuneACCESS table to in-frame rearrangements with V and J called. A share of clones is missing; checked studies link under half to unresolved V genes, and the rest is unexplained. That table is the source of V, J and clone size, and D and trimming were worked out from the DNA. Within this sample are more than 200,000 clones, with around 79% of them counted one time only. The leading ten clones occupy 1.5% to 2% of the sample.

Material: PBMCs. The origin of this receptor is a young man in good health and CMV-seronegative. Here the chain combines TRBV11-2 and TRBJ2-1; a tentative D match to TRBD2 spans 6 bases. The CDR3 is CASSLGGLDNEQFF. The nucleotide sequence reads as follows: TGTGCCAGCAGCTTAGGGGGACTTGACAATGAGCAGTTCTTC. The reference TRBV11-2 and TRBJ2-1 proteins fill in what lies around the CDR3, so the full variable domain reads EAGVAQSPRYKIIEKRQSVAFWCNPISGHATLYWYQQILGQGPKLLIQFQNNGVVDDSQLPKDRFSAERLKGVDSTLKIQPAKLEDSAVYLCASSLGGLDNEQFFGPGTRLTVL.